The 23 T cell receptor beta chains in this list originate from one sample, sequenced in a study of vaccination and CD4 T cells after COVID-19. The Oncomine TCR Beta short-read assay was applied to DNA of cultured CD4+ T cells. TCRdb re-called the PCR reads with MiXCR, one entry per CDR3 protein. The sample includes 9,500 to 12,000 distinct CDR3 sequences, about 26% seen only once; the top ten take roughly 24%. These receptors have no known antigen. Sample treatment: roughly 10-day PBMC culture with coronavirus spike peptide pools or control peptides (ViraFEST assay). The source material was CD4+ T cells from blood, cultured in vitro, sampled after SARS-CoV-2 vaccination. Receptors originate from a human donor who had recovered from COVID-19.

The CDR3 DNA follows: TGTGCCAGCAGATCCACCGGGACCGGGAACTCCTACGAGCAGTACTTC. This codes for CASRSTGTGNSYEQYF. The chain has TRBV28 and TRBJ2-7; possibly TRBD1 or TRBD2 for D (5 bases each). V lost 6 bases and J lost 0, with 18 bases in between. Germline CDR1 MDHEN, CDR2 SYDVKM. This CDR3 spans 16 amino acids.

This clonotype is categorized as medium-sized (0.01 to 0.1%). The CDR3 coding sequence is TGTGCCAGCAGTAGGTCTAGCGGGATCCAAGAGACCCAGTACTTC. It translates to CASSRSSGIQETQYF. The chain employs TRBV6-1 and TRBJ2-5, with 9 bases that match TRBD2. The CDR3 spans 15 residues. Germline lookup yields CDR1 MNHNS and CDR2 SASEGT. V lost 5 bases, J lost 1 base, and 5 bases stayed unmatched.

V gene TRBV7-2 combines with J gene TRBJ1-1, with D uncertain. Trimming cost V 4 bases and J 0 bases, with 6 bases left between them. CDR3 length equals 13 residues. Per the germline V gene, CDR1 is SGHTA and CDR2 is FQGNSA. CDR3 DNA: TGTGCCAGCAGCTCCCACATGAACACTGAAGCTTTCTTT. Amino acids: CASSSHMNTEAFF.

The V gene is TRBV28, the J gene TRBJ1-5; 7 bases line up with TRBD1. Germline trimming cut 1 base from V and 0 bases from J; bases unmatched to any gene: 6. This CDR3 is 17 amino acids long. Germline CDR1 is MDHEN and CDR2 is SYDVKM. CDR3 residues: CASSLSTGAGSNQPQHF. In DNA form, the CDR3 reads TGTGCCAGCAGTTTATCCACAGGGGCCGGTAGCAATCAGCCCCAGCATTTT.

This clonotype occurred a few times. The chain couples TRBV28 to TRBJ1-1; tentatively, D is TRBD1 (5 bases). Germline V CDR1 and CDR2: MDHEN, SYDVKM. V dropped 2 bases and J dropped 4 bases, with 11 bases sitting between them. CDR3 size: 14 residues. CDR3 nucleotides: TGTGCCAGCAGTTTACCCAAGGGGCTCACTGAAGCTTTCTTT. Translating it yields CASSLPKGLTEAFF. Drawing the rest from reference TRBV28 and TRBJ1-1, the complete variable domain is DVKVTQSSRYLVKRTGEKVFLECVQDMDHENMFWYRQDPGLGLRLIYFSYDVKMKEKGDIPEGYSVSREKKERFSLILESASTNQTSMYLCASSLPKGLTEAFFGQGTRLTVV.

This clonotype is medium-sized by share. The chain combines TRBV7-9 with TRBJ1-2; D possibly corresponds to TRBD1 (6 bases). Per the germline V gene, CDR1 is SEHNR and CDR2 is FQNEAQ (reference sequence). The ends were cut back, 7 bases at V and 5 bases at J, with 14 bases in the middle. The length of the CDR3 is 13 residues. The CDR3 DNA sequence: TGTGCCAGCACCCCCAGGGGCGGGTATGGCTACACCTTC. This translates into CASTPRGGYGYTF. The complete variable domain, with remaining parts taken from reference TRBV7-9 and TRBJ1-2, reads DTGVSQNPRHKITKRGQNVTFRCDPISEHNRLYWYRQTLGQGPEFLTYFQNEAQLEKSRLLSDRFSAERPKGSFSTLEIQRTEQGDSAMYLCASTPRGGYGYTFGSGTRLTVV.

The rearrangement links TRBV28 to TRBJ2-7; 8 bases map to TRBD2. The CDR3 runs to 15 residues. Germline V gene lookup returns CDR1 MDHEN and CDR2 SYDVKM. Trimming cost V 6 bases and J 3 bases; bases outside gene matches: 10. This CDR3 reads CASSLPSGSFYEQYF. DNA of the CDR3: TGTGCCAGCAGCCTACCTAGCGGGTCATTCTACGAGCAGTACTTC.

V gene TRBV6-1 combines with J gene TRBJ1-2; D is perhaps TRBD1 (5 bases). The CDR3 is 15 residues long. V lost 0 bases and J lost 4, with 12 bases in between. Per the germline V gene, CDR1 is MNHNS and CDR2 is SASEGT. The CDR3 DNA reads TGTGCCAGCAGTGAAGCGCTCCAGGGACCCTATGGCTACACCTTC. Protein product: CASSEALQGPYGYTF.

Sample share makes this clonotype medium-sized. The chain combines TRBV7-2 with TRBJ1-5; possible D gene TRBD1, 5 bases. Germline V gene data show CDR1 as SGHTA and CDR2 as FQGNSA. V lost 1 base and J lost 5, with 9 bases in between. CDR3 length: 14 residues. CDR3 loop: CASSLVRGDQPQHF. CDR3 nucleotide sequence: TGTGCCAGCAGCTTAGTACGAGGGGATCAGCCCCAGCATTTT.

By its share, this clonotype is medium-sized. Here the CDR3 DNA reads TGCAGTGCTAGTCTCGCCTATAGCAATCAGCCCCAGCATTTT. It codes for CSASLAYSNQPQHF. J is TRBJ1-5 and V is TRBV20-1, with D unclear. The V gene lost 3 bases and the J gene lost 0 bases, with 9 bases spanning the gap. The CDR3 sequence is 14 residues long. The germline V gene encodes CDR1 DFQATT and CDR2 SNEGSKA (reference sequence).

This clonotype showed up just a few times. The V gene is TRBV5-4, the J gene TRBJ1-6; D is unresolved. CDR1 is SGHNT, CDR2 YYREEE, per germline (reference sequence). Trimming pared 4 bases from V and 11 bases from J, leaving 16 bases between. This CDR3 spans 14 amino acids. The CDR3: CASSMFGSNPPLHF. The CDR3 nucleotides read TGTGCCAGCAGCATGTTTGGGTCCAACCCACCCCTCCACTTT.

J is TRBJ2-5 and V is TRBV5-5; weak D call: TRBD2 (7 bases). Germline V CDR1 and CDR2: SGHKS, YYEKEE (reference sequence). V was pared by 4 bases and J by 6 bases, with 19 bases between. The CDR3 runs to 15 residues. The CDR3 bases are TGTGCCAGCAGCCCTTGGGGGGGGGGCTTTCAGACCCAGTACTTC. Its protein is CASSPWGGGFQTQYF.

The chain employs TRBV11-2 and TRBJ2-7; possible D gene TRBD1, 6 bases. The V gene's germline CDR1 is SGHAT and CDR2 FQNNGV. Trimming took off 0 bases at V and 0 bases at J, with 9 bases between the two ends. The CDR3 length is 15 residues. The CDR3 region has the DNA TGTGCCAGCAGCTTAGATCAGGGGCACTCCTACGAGCAGTACTTC. Its protein is CASSLDQGHSYEQYF.

This sequence joins TRBV11-1 and TRBJ2-7, with 11 bases aligning to TRBD2. In germline, CDR1 is SGHAT, CDR2 FQDESV (reference sequence). This CDR3 comprises 15 residues. V lost 5 bases, J lost 2 bases, and 5 bases stayed unmatched. The chain's CDR3 is CASSVLAGATYEQYF. The CDR3 nucleotides read TGTGCCAGCAGCGTACTAGCGGGGGCCACCTACGAGCAGTACTTC.

This clonotype was seen only a few times. The rearrangement links TRBV28 to TRBJ2-3; TRBD1 might be the D (6 bases). CDR3 length: 15 amino acids. V was pared by 5 bases and J by 0 bases, with 12 bases between. Germline V lookup: CDR1 MDHEN, CDR2 SYDVKM. The CDR3 nucleotides are TGTGCCAGCAGTCCTTACAGGGCTAGCACAGATACGCAGTATTTT. The encoded protein is CASSPYRASTDTQYF.

This chain links TRBV5-6 with TRBJ1-5; 10 nucleotides match TRBD1. V gave up 4 bases and J gave up 5 bases; unmatched junction bases: 6. The CDR3 has 15 amino acids. CDR1 and CDR2 from the germline V gene are SGHDT and YYEEEE. The CDR3 nucleotides read TGTGCCAGCAGCGGGGACAGGGGCGAGGATCAGCCCCAGCATTTT. Protein product: CASSGDRGEDQPQHF.

This chain links TRBV6-5 with TRBJ1-2; 8 nucleotides align to TRBD1. The length of the CDR3 is 15 residues. CDR1 is MNHEY and CDR2 is SVGAGI in the germline V gene. The trim removed 4 bases at V and 9 bases at J, leaving 13 bases unmatched. The CDR3 loop reads CASSSPGQGAASYTF. The DNA of the CDR3 is TGTGCCAGCAGTTCCCCAGGCCAGGGGGCTGCGAGCTACACCTTC.

The sample holds one count of this clonotype. The rearrangement links TRBV20-1 to TRBJ2-1; a possible D gene is TRBD1 (6 bases). Per germline, CDR1 DFQATT and CDR2 SNEGSKA (reference sequence). Trimming left V 1 base short and J 0 bases short, with 22 bases between. This CDR3 comprises 19 residues. The CDR3 nucleotides read TGCAGTGCTAGAGTATCACAGGGTCAACTAATCCACTCCTACAATGAGCAGTTCTTC. Amino acid sequence: CSARVSQGQLIHSYNEQFF.

This clonotype is medium-sized (0.01 to 0.1%) by share. V usage is TRBV20-1 and J usage is TRBJ2-1; no reliable D call. The CDR3 totals 14 residues. Germline assignment: CDR1 DFQATT and CDR2 SNEGSKA (reference sequence). Between the trimmed V and J ends, which lost 1 base and 6 bases, there was a span of 13 bases. The CDR3 sequence: CSARGVVGRNEQFF. Here the CDR3 DNA reads TGCAGTGCTAGAGGGGTAGTTGGGCGCAATGAGCAGTTCTTC.

On this clonotype itself: The junction departs from germline at one end; a sequencing error may be responsible. The chain has TRBV28 and TRBJ1-2; D is ambiguous. From germline, CDR1 is MDHEN and CDR2 SYDVKM. The CDR3 length is 10 residues. CDR3 DNA sequence: TGTGCCAGCAGTTGGTCCACTATGGAGTTC. This codes for CASSWSTMEF.

The genes are TRBV6-5 and TRBJ1-2, with D hard to call. V was clipped by 0 bases and J by 7 bases, with 18 bases between them. In germline, CDR1 is MNHEY, CDR2 SVGAGI. This CDR3 is 16 amino acids long. The chain's CDR3 is CASSYSIGFTGVGYTF. The CDR3 DNA is TGTGCCAGCAGTTACTCGATCGGGTTTACGGGAGTTGGCTACACCTTC.

The chain couples TRBV2 to TRBJ2-5; no reliable D call. This CDR3 has 12 amino acids. V lost 7 bases, J lost 0 bases, and 6 bases lay in between. The germline gives CDR1 SNHLY, CDR2 FYNNEI. CDR3 region: CASIWYQETQYF. The CDR3 DNA follows: TGTGCCAGCATATGGTACCAAGAGACCCAGTACTTC.

In this sample, this clonotype turned up a few times. The chain combines TRBV6-1 with TRBJ1-6; D might be TRBD1 (5 bases). The CDR3 totals 16 residues. Germline-derived CDR1 and CDR2 are MNHNS and SASEGT. V was trimmed by 7 bases and J by 0 bases, leaving 13 bases between them. In DNA form, the CDR3 reads TGTGCCAGCAAGGATGTGGGGGGCTCCTATAATTCACCCCTCCACTTT. The encoded protein is CASKDVGGSYNSPLHF.